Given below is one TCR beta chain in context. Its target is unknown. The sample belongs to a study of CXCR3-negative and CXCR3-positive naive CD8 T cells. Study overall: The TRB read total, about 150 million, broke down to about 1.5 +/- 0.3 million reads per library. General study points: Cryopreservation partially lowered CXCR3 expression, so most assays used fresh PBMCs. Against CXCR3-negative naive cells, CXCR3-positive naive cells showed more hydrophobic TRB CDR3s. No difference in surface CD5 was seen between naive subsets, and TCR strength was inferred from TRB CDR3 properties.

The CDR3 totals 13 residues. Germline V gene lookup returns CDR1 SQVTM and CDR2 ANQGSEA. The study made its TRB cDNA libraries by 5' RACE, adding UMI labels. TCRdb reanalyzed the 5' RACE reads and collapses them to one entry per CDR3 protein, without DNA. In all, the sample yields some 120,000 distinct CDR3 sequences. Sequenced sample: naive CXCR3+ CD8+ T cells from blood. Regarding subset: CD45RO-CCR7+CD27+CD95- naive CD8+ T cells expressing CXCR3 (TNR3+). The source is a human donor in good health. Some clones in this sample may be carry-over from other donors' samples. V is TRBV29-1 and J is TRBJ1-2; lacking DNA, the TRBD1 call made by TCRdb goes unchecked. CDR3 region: CSSTGGLMGGYTF. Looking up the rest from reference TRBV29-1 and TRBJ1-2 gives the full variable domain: SAVISQKPSRDICQRGTSLTIQCQVDSQVTMMFWYRQQPGQSLTLIATANQGSEATYESGFVIDKFPISRPNLTFSTLTVSNMSPEDSSIYLCSSTGGLMGGYTFGSGTRLTVV.